A single sample is the source of the 13 T cell receptor beta chains below, sequenced in a study of shared clonotypes between healthy human individuals. Positively selected for CCR7, the CD45RO-negative cells used as naive CD8 cells excluded terminally differentiated effector memory CD45RA+ cells. Sequencing used immunoSEQ multiplex PCR; TCRdb keeps in-frame clones, though not all of them. Of about 550,000 clones listed, about 95% are singletons. The specimen sequenced was naive CD8+ T cells sorted from blood. The receptor set was obtained from a woman aged 25-40 years in good health.

The chain has TRBV19 and TRBJ1-2; 7 bases align to TRBD1. The germline gives CDR1 LNHDA, CDR2 SQIVND (reference sequence). The CDR3 is 14 amino acids. The trim removed 5 bases at V and 6 bases at J, leaving 9 bases unmatched. The CDR3 region has the DNA TGTGCCAGTAGTTTGACAGGGATCCTCGATGGCTACACCTTC. Translated: CASSLTGILDGYTF.

V gene TRBV4-1 combines with J gene TRBJ2-3, with a possible D match to TRBD2 (6 bases). The V end was cut by 4 bases, the J end by 7 bases, with 21 bases between. The germline CDR1 and CDR2 sequences are MGHRA and YSYEKL. The CDR3 has 16 amino acids. CDR3 nucleotide sequence: TGCGCCAGCAGCCCAACATCGGACTATCATATATATACGCAGTATTTT. This gives the protein CASSPTSDYHIYTQYF.

The chain is built from TRBV5-6 and TRBJ2-7; TRBD2 aligns across 9 bases. The CDR3 runs 15 residues. Germline trimming cut 0 bases from V and 3 bases from J; bases unmatched to any gene: 4. CDR1 SGHDT and CDR2 YYEEEE come from the germline V gene. The CDR3 DNA reads TGTGCCAGCAGCTTGGTAGCGGGGGAGTTCTACGAGCAGTACTTC. Its protein is CASSLVAGEFYEQYF. The full variable domain, rest sourced from reference TRBV5-6 and TRBJ2-7, is DAGVTQSPTHLIKTRGQQVTLRCSPKSGHDTVSWYQQALGQGPQFIFQYYEEEERQRGNFPDRFSGHQFPNYSSELNVNALLLGDSALYLCASSLVAGEFYEQYFGPGTRLTVT.

The chain is built from TRBV9 and TRBJ2-7; TRBD1 or TRBD2 may be the D gene (5 bases each). Germline CDR1 SGDLS, CDR2 YYNGEE. The CDR3 consists of 15 residues. The V end was cut by 0 bases, the J end by 3 bases, with 13 bases between. CDR3 sequence (DNA): TGTGCCAGCAGCGTAGGGGGCGGAGGTTACTACGAGCAGTACTTC. Encoded protein: CASSVGGGGYYEQYF.

The genes are TRBV6-5 and TRBJ2-7, with TRBD1 matching 7 bases. J lost 1 base, V lost 2 bases, and 2 bases had no gene match. The CDR3 has 14 residues. The germline gives CDR1 MNHEY, CDR2 SVGAGI. Here the CDR3 DNA reads TGTGCCAGCAGTTACGTGGGACAGTCCTACGAGCAGTACTTC. Residues: CASSYVGQSYEQYF.

The rearrangement uses TRBV2 and TRBJ2-4; tentative D call: TRBD2 (5 bases). The CDR3 loop spans 14 amino acids. Germline CDR1 reads SNHLY; CDR2 reads FYNNEI. Trimming removed 8 bases from V and 0 bases from J, with 11 bases in between. The CDR3: CASGSWAAKNIQYF. In nucleotides, the CDR3 is TGTGCCAGCGGGAGTTGGGCAGCCAAAAACATTCAGTACTTC.

V is TRBV4-1 and J is TRBJ2-7; the match to TRBD2 covers 7 bases. Germline CDR1 and CDR2: MGHRA and YSYEKL. The CDR3 has 15 residues. The V and J ends lost 6 bases and 2 bases, in that order; junction bases with no gene match: 10. The CDR3 region has the DNA TGCGCCAGCAGTCTATTTCGGGGGGAACCCTACGAGCAGTACTTC. Translation gives CASSLFRGEPYEQYF.

The V and J genes are TRBV2 and TRBJ2-7; D is perhaps TRBD1 (5 bases). Trimming shortened V by 8 bases and J by 0 bases, and 8 bases separated the two germline ends. The CDR3 is 12 amino acids. Looked up from germline, CDR1 is SNHLY and CDR2 is FYNNEI. CDR3 sequence: CASYRGSYEQYF. CDR3 DNA sequence: TGTGCCAGCTATAGGGGCTCCTACGAGCAGTACTTC.

The chain has TRBV7-9 and TRBJ2-7, with 9 bases fitting TRBD1. J gave up 6 bases and V 5 bases, and 8 bases lay outside the gene matches. CDR3 length equals 14 residues. CDR1 is SEHNR, CDR2 FQNEAQ, per germline (reference sequence). The CDR3 DNA reads as TGTGCCAGCAGCCAAGGACAGGGGCTGCTCGAGCAGTACTTC. This sequence encodes CASSQGQGLLEQYF.

J is TRBJ2-7 and V is TRBV2, with D perhaps TRBD2 (6 bases). Trimming removed 8 bases from V and 4 bases from J, with 15 bases in between. This CDR3 comprises 13 residues. Germline V gene lookup returns CDR1 SNHLY and CDR2 FYNNEI. In nucleotides, the CDR3 is TGTGCCAGCCGGGCTAGCGCTTTTTACGAGCAGTACTTC. It codes for CASRASAFYEQYF.

This chain connects TRBV11-2 to TRBJ2-1; 7 nucleotides line up with TRBD2. V was clipped by 0 bases and J by 7 bases; unmatched bases: 12. Germline V gives CDR1 SGHAT, CDR2 FQNNGV. This CDR3 is 17 amino acids long. The CDR3 loop is CASSLDPLAGEGNEQFF. The CDR3 DNA sequence: TGTGCCAGCAGCTTAGACCCCTTGGCGGGAGAAGGGAATGAGCAGTTCTTC.

This rearrangement joins TRBV6-6 to TRBJ1-2; unclear D gene. The V end lost 0 bases, the J end lost 8 bases, and 13 bases lay between the germline ends. The length of the CDR3 is 14 residues. Germline-derived CDR1 and CDR2 are MNHNY and SVGAGI (reference sequence). CDR3 in DNA: TGTGCCAGCAGTTACTCATTGACTCCTGAGGGCTACACCTTC. Encoded protein: CASSYSLTPEGYTF.

V is TRBV27 and J is TRBJ2-7, with 8 bases aligning to TRBD1. CDR3 length: 16 residues. Germline CDR1 and CDR2: MNHEY and SMNVEV (reference sequence). The V segment lost 3 bases and the J segment 6 bases; nucleotides outside the gene matches: 13. DNA of the CDR3: TGTGCCAGCAGTTTTCACAATCAGGGGGCGCGGGGCGAGCAGTACTTC. Translated, it gives CASSFHNQGARGEQYF.